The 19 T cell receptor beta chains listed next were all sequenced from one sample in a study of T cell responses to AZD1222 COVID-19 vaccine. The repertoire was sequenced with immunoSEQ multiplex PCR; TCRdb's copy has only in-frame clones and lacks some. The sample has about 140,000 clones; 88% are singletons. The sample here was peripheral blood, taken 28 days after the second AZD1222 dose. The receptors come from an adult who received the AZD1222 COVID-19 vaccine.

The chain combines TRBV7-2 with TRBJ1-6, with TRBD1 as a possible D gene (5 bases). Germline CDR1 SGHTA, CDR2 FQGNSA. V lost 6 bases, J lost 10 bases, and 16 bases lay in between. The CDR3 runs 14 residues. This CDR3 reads CASRLGESSSPLHF. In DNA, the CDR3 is TGTGCCAGCAGGCTGGGGGAGTCCAGCTCACCCCTCCACTTT. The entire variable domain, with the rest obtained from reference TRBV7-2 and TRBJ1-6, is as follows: GAGVSQSPSNKVTEKGKDVELRCDPISGHTALYWYRQSLGQGLEFLIYFQGNSAPDKSGLPSDRFSAERTGGSVSTLTIQRTQQEDSAVYLCASRLGESSSPLHFGNGTRLTVT.

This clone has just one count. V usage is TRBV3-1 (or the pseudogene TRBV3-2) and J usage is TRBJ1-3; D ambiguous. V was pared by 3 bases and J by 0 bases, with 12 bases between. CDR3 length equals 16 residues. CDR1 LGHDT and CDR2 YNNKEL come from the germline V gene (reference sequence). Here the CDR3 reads CASSHPGSGSGNTIYF. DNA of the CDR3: TGTGCCAGCAGCCATCCCGGCAGTGGCTCTGGAAACACCATATATTTT.

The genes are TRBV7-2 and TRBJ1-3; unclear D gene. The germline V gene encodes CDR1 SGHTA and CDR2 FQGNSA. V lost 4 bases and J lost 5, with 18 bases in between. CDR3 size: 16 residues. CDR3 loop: CASSSFPGAARNTIYF. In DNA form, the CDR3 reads TGTGCCAGCAGCTCCTTCCCGGGAGCGGCTAGAAACACCATATATTTT.

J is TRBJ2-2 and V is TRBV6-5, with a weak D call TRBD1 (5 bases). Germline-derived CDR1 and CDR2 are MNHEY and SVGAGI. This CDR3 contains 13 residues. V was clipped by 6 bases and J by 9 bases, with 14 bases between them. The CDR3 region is CASRFDSTRELFF. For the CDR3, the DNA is TGTGCCAGCAGATTCGACAGTACCAGGGAGCTGTTTTTT.

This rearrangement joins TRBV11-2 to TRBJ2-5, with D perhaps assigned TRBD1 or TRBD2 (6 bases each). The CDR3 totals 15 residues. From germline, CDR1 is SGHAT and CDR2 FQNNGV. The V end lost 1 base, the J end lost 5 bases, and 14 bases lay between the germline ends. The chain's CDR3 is CASSLGGGRLETQYF. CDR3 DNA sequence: TGTGCCAGCAGCTTAGGAGGGGGGCGCTTGGAGACCCAGTACTTC.

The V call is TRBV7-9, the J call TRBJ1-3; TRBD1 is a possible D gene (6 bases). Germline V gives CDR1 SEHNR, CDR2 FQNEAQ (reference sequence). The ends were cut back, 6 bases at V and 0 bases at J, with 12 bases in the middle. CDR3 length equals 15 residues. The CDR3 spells CASSFGGTSGNTIYF. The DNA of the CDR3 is TGTGCCAGCAGTTTCGGGGGCACCTCTGGAAACACCATATATTTT.

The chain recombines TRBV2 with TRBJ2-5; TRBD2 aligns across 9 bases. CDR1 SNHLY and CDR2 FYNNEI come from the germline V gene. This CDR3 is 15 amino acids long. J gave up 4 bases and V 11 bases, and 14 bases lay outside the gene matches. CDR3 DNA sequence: TGTGCCGGAGGACCAAGTGGCGGGAGGGGAGAGACCCAGTACTTC. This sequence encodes CAGGPSGGRGETQYF.

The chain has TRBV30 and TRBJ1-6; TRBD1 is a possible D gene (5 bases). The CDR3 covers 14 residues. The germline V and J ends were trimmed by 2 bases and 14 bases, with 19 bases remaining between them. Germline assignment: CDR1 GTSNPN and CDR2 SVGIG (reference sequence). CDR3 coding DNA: TGTGCCTGGAGTCCGGGAGCCGAGGGGACGTCCCTCCACTTT. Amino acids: CAWSPGAEGTSLHF.

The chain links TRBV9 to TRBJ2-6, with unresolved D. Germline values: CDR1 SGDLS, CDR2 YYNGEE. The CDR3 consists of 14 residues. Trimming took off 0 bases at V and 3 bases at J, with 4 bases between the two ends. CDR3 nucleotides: TGTGCCAGCAGCGTAGGAAATGGGGCCAACGTCCTGACTTTC. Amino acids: CASSVGNGANVLTF.

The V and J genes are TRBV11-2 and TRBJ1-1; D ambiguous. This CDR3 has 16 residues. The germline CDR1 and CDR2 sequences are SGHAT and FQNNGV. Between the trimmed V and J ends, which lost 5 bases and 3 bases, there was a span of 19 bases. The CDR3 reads CASSPHRARPDTEAFF. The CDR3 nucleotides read TGTGCCAGCAGCCCACATCGGGCCCGCCCGGACACTGAAGCTTTCTTT.

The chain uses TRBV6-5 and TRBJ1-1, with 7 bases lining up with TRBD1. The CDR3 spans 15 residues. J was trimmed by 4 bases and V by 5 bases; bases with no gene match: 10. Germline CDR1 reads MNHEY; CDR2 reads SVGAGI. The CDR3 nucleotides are TGTGCCAGCAGTCCAAGGAGACAGGGCGGCACTGAAGCTTTCTTT. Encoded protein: CASSPRRQGGTEAFF.

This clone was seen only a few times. For the CDR3, the DNA is TGTGCCAGCAAACTAGCGGGAGGAAACAATGAGCAGTTCTTC. It encodes CASKLAGGNNEQFF. The rearrangement uses TRBV27 and TRBJ2-1; TRBD2 matches at 12 bases. The CDR3 is 14 amino acids. J was trimmed by 5 bases and V by 7 bases; bases with no gene match: 3. CDR1 is MNHEY and CDR2 is SMNVEV in the germline V gene (reference sequence).

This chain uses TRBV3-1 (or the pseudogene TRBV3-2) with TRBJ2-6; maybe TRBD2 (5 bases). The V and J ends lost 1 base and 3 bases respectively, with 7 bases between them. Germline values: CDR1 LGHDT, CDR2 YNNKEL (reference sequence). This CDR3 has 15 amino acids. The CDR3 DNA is TGTGCCAGCAGCCAAGCCGGGATTGGGGCCAACGTCCTGACTTTC. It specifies CASSQAGIGANVLTF.

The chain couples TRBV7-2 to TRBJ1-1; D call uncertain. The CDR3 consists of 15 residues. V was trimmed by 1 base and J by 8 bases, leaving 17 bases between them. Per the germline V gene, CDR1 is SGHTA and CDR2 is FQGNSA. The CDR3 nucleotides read TGTGCCAGCAGCTTAGAGGCGGTTTGGGAAGGAGAAGCTTTCTTT. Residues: CASSLEAVWEGEAFF.

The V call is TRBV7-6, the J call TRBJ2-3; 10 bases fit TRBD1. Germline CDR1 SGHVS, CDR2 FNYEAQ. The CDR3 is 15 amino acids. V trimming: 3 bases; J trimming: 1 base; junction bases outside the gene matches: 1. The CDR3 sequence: CASSFGTGGTDTQYF. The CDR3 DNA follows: TGTGCCAGCAGCTTCGGGACAGGGGGCACAGATACGCAGTATTTT.

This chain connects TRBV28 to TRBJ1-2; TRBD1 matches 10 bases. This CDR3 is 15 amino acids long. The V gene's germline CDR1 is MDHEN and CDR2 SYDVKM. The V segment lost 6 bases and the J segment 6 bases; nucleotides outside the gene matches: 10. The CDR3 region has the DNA TGTGCCAGCAGCTCAGGACAGGGGGGAAGTAATGGCTACACCTTC. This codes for CASSSGQGGSNGYTF.

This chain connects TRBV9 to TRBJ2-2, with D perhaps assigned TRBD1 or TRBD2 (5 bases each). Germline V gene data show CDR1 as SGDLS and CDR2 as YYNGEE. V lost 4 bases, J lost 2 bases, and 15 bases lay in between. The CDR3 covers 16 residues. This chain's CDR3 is CASSRDQRGNTGELFF. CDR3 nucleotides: TGTGCCAGCAGCCGAGACCAGAGGGGTAACACCGGGGAGCTGTTTTTT. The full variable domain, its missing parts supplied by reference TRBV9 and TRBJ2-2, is DSGVTQTPKHLITATGQRVTLRCSPRSGDLSVYWYQQSLDQGLQFLIQYYNGEERAKGNILERFSAQQFPDLHSELNLSSLELGDSALYFCASSRDQRGNTGELFFGEGSRLTVL.

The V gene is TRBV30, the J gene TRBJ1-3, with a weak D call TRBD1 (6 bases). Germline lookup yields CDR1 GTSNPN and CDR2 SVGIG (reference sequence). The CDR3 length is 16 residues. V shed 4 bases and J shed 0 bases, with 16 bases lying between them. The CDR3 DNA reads TGTGCCTGGAACCGGGACACCACTTACTCTGGAAACACCATATATTTT. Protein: CAWNRDTTYSGNTIYF. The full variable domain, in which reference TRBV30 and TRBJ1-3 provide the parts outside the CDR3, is SQTIHQWPATLVQPVGSPLSLECTVEGTSNPNLYWYRQAAGRGLQLLFYSVGIGQISSEVPQNLSASRPQDRQFILSSKKLLLSDSGFYLCAWNRDTTYSGNTIYFGEGSWLTVV.

The CDR3 DNA reads as TGTGCCAGCAGATGGCAGGGTGCGAACACTGAAGCTTTCTTT. This codes for CASRWQGANTEAFF. The gene calls are TRBV7-2 and TRBJ1-1, with a tentative D call TRBD1 (5 bases). The CDR3 has 14 residues. V lost 6 bases to trimming and J lost 1 base, with 12 bases between them. From germline, CDR1 is SGHTA and CDR2 FQGNSA. The variable domain in full, completed from reference TRBV7-2 and TRBJ1-1, reads GAGVSQSPSNKVTEKGKDVELRCDPISGHTALYWYRQSLGQGLEFLIYFQGNSAPDKSGLPSDRFSAERTGGSVSTLTIQRTQQEDSAVYLCASRWQGANTEAFFGQGTRLTVV.